This T cell receptor beta chain was recorded in a study of blood T cell repertoires in COVID-19. Looking at the study overall: Sites across the United States, Italy and Spain contributed samples from acute and convalescent COVID-19. The analysed material was cDNA or gDNA that came from T cells, B-cell-depleted T cells, or PBMCs.

Authors' analysis steps: How many nucleated cells were present was estimated from reference gene primer amplification. The method was immunoSEQ multiplex PCR; TCRdb's version includes in-frame clones alone and lacks a portion of them. V, J and clone size are those of that table, while D and trimming were read from the DNA. Here the sample spans about 33,000 clones, approximately 86% being singletons. Material: peripheral blood. The sequence derives from a man aged 65 to 79 with acute or convalescent COVID-19.

CDR3 in amino acids: CASSDPGGTGTDTQYF. As DNA, the CDR3 is TGTGCCAGCAGCGACCCGGGGGGGACGGGCACAGATACGCAGTATTTT. The V and J genes are TRBV11-2 and TRBJ2-3, with 8 bases lining up with TRBD2. From germline, CDR1 is SGHAT and CDR2 FQNNGV. This CDR3 has 16 residues. The V segment lost 5 bases and the J segment 1 base; nucleotides outside the gene matches: 8.